This is a list of T cell receptor beta chains from one sample in a study of CD8 T cell repertoires and HIV-1 epitope variants. No antigen is known for these receptors. Produced via immunoSEQ multiplex PCR; TCRdb's table is partial and in-frame only. The sample lists more than 4,000 clones, approximately 66% occurring once. The sequenced material came from cultured CD8+ T cells derived from PBMCs. Receptor source: a male donor with HIV. CDR3s include the opening cysteine and the closing phenylalanine or tryptophan. D genes are given only for firm matches. Only part of the rows carry a size: once, few, many, or a class if the clone is expanded.

clone size | D gene | J gene | V gene | CDR3 protein | CDR3 DNA
NA | NA | TRBJ2-5 | TRBV6-5 | CASSRSYQETQYF | TGTGCCAGCAGTAGGTCGTACCAAGAGACCCAGTACTTC
NA | NA | TRBJ1-1 | TRBV7-9 | CASSSAGGDEAFF | TGTGCCAGCAGCTCCGCCGGAGGAGATGAAGCTTTCTTT
NA | TRBD1 | TRBJ2-1 | TRBV27 | CASSLQDRGNEQFF | TGTGCCAGCAGTTTGCAGGACAGGGGCAATGAGCAGTTCTTC
NA | TRBD2 | TRBJ2-7 | TRBV5-1 | CASSLDPGGPYEQYF | TGCGCCAGCAGCTTGGACCCGGGAGGGCCCTACGAGCAGTACTTC
NA | TRBD1 | TRBJ1-5 | TRBV28 | CASTGGFNQPQHF | TGTGCCAGCACAGGGGGCTTTAATCAGCCCCAGCATTTT
few | TRBD1 | TRBJ2-1 | TRBV19 | CASGNSGTGGEHEQFF | TGTGCCAGTGGGAATTCCGGGACAGGAGGGGAACATGAGCAGTTCTTC
NA | NA | TRBJ1-2 | TRBV28 | CASSLQGLGIYGYTF | TGTGCCAGCAGTTTGCAGGGGCTAGGGATCTATGGCTACACCTTC
NA | NA | TRBJ2-1 | TRBV28 | CASSGQLDKAEELYNEQFF | TGTGCCAGCAGTGGGCAATTGGATAAAGCGGAGGAGCTGTACAATGAGCAGTTCTTC
NA | TRBD1 | TRBJ1-1 | TRBV23-1 | CASSRIRQGGTEAFF | TGCGCCAGCAGTCGGATCAGACAGGGAGGCACTGAAGCTTTCTTT
NA | TRBD1 | TRBJ2-7 | TRBV28 | CASSSRQGDYEQYF | TGTGCCAGCAGTAGCAGACAGGGGGACTACGAGCAGTACTTC
NA | NA | TRBJ2-1 | TRBV27 | CASSLKQGEGSYNEQFF | TGTGCCAGCAGTTTAAAACAGGGTGAGGGCTCCTACAATGAGCAGTTCTTC
NA | NA | TRBJ1-2 | TRBV5-1 | CASSLPGYGYTF | TGCGCCAGCAGCTTGCCGGGCTATGGCTACACCTTC
few | TRBD1 | TRBJ2-7 | TRBV5-1 | CASSDRVGEQYF | TGCGCCAGCAGCGACAGGGTAGGGGAGCAGTACTTC
NA | NA | TRBJ1-1 | TRBV19 | CASSIDVTGTMNTEAFF | TGTGCCAGTAGTATAGACGTTACCGGGACAATGAACACTGAAGCTTTCTTT
NA | TRBD1 | TRBJ2-7 | TRBV19 | CASSTGTGASYEQYF | TGTGCCAGTAGTACAGGGACAGGGGCCTCCTACGAGCAGTACTTC
NA | TRBD1 | TRBJ2-5 | TRBV5-1 | CASSPGTGQKQYF | TGCGCCAGCAGCCCTGGGACAGGGCAAAAGCAGTACTTC
NA | NA | TRBJ1-5 | TRBV6-1 | CASSDTSLAQPQHF | TGTGCCAGCAGTGATACTTCTCTCGCTCAGCCCCAGCATTTT
NA | NA | TRBJ2-7 | TRBV2 | CASETGTYEQYF | TGTGCCAGCGAAACAGGGACCTACGAGCAGTACTTC
NA | NA | TRBJ1-1 | TRBV28 | CASNTGGRQTEAFF | TGTGCCAGCAATACTGGGGGCAGACAGACTGAAGCTTTCTTT
NA | TRBD2 | TRBJ2-2 | TRBV9 | CASSVAYPGGHTGELFF | TGTGCCAGCAGCGTAGCATATCCGGGGGGGCACACCGGGGAGCTGTTTTTT
once | TRBD2 | TRBJ2-1 | TRBV2 | CASSEAPSGSDNEQFF | TGTGCCAGCAGTGAAGCCCCTAGCGGGAGTGACAATGAGCAGTTCTTC
NA | NA | TRBJ1-1 | TRBV6-5 | CASSTRTPNTEAFF | TGTGCCAGCAGTACGCGGACGCCGAACACTGAAGCTTTCTTT
NA | NA | TRBJ2-5 | TRBV19 | CASSDEGRALETQYF | TGTGCCAGTAGTGATGAGGGGCGGGCCCTAGAGACCCAGTACTTC
once | NA | TRBJ2-1 | TRBV28 | CASRPRQPDYNEQFF | TGTGCCAGCAGACCTAGACAGCCTGATTACAATGAGCAGTTCTTC